A single sample gave rise to the 27 T cell receptor beta chains below, sequenced in a study of blood T cells in healthy people across ages. With a J-beta primer mix and a sample-barcoded 5' primer, a second PCR ran 7 to 11 cycles. Using its own MiXCR run on the 5' RACE reads, TCRdb lists one record per CDR3 protein. The data hold roughly 1.6 million distinct CDR3 sequences, with roughly a third observed a single time. The sequencing sample was made of blood. Receptor source: a woman in her thirties in good health.

V usage is TRBV20-1 and J usage is TRBJ1-6; D call uncertain. V shed 6 bases and J shed 10 bases, with 16 bases lying between them. Germline lookup yields CDR1 DFQATT and CDR2 SNEGSKA (reference sequence). This CDR3 is 13 amino acids long. DNA for the CDR3: TGCAGTGCCCCCCCCCGGCCGGACTCACCCCTCCACTTT. Translating it yields CSAPPRPDSPLHF.

This clonotype has just a few counts. The chain joins TRBV20-1 to TRBJ1-5; the D is unclear. Trimming left V 3 bases short and J 1 base short, with 10 bases between. CDR1 is DFQATT and CDR2 is SNEGSKA in the germline V gene (reference sequence). This CDR3 is built from 14 residues. CDR3 residues: CSASSDLSNQPQHF. The CDR3 DNA is TGCAGTGCTAGTTCGGACCTCAGCAATCAGCCCCAGCATTTT.

This clonotype was picked up a small number of times. The chain is built from TRBV27 and TRBJ2-7; maybe TRBD2 (6 bases). The CDR3 loop spans 14 amino acids. V was trimmed by 5 bases and J by 3 bases, leaving 14 bases between them. Germline CDR1 MNHEY, CDR2 SMNVEV (reference sequence). The DNA of the CDR3 is TGTGCCAGCAGTCCAATCCCCGGGGGCTACGAGCAGTACTTC. Translating it yields CASSPIPGGYEQYF.

CDR3 nucleotide sequence: TGTGCCAGCAGTTATAGGGAGAATGGCGCCTACGAGCAGTACTTC. Residues: CASSYRENGAYEQYF. V usage is TRBV27 and J usage is TRBJ2-7, with D maybe TRBD2 (5 bases). The length of the CDR3 is 15 residues. Germline values: CDR1 MNHEY, CDR2 SMNVEV (reference sequence). With 4 bases removed from V and 2 bases from J, the gap between germline ends came to 15 bases.

The genes are TRBV4-1 and TRBJ2-2; the D gene is possibly TRBD2 (6 bases). This CDR3 spans 18 amino acids. V dropped 1 base and J dropped 3 bases, with 18 bases sitting between them. Germline-derived CDR1 and CDR2 are MGHRA and YSYEKL. The DNA of the CDR3 is TGCGCCAGCAGCCAAGCTCCTGCGGCGGGAATAGACACCGGGGAGCTGTTTTTT. It encodes CASSQAPAAGIDTGELFF.

V usage is TRBV3-1 and J usage is TRBJ2-1; D is unclear. The CDR3 has 11 amino acids. The germline V gene has CDR1 LGHDT and CDR2 YNNKEL (reference sequence). Trimming shortened V by 1 base and J by 8 bases, and 3 bases separated the two germline ends. The CDR3 loop is CASSQADEQFF. CDR3 nucleotide sequence: TGTGCCAGCAGCCAAGCCGATGAGCAGTTCTTC.

In this sample, this clonotype turned up a few times. This chain uses TRBV12-3 or TRBV12-4 with TRBJ2-3; TRBD2 agrees at 10 bases. V lost 5 bases to trimming and J lost 5 bases; unmatched junction nucleotides: 4. This CDR3 has 14 residues. The CDR3 reads CASSIRTSGDTQYF. In DNA, the CDR3 is TGTGCCAGCAGTATTCGGACTAGCGGAGATACGCAGTATTTT.

The chain uses TRBV20-1 and TRBJ2-4, with 14 bases that match TRBD2. The J call is doubtful: the DNA matches TRBJ2-7 better. CDR1 is DFQATT and CDR2 is SNEGSKA in the germline V gene (reference sequence). The CDR3 has 17 amino acids. The CDR3 DNA sequence: TGCAGTGCCGAAGGGACTAGCGGGAGTTCCTTTGGCTACGAGCAGTACTTC. Encoded protein: CSAEGTSGSSFGYEQYF.

The J gene is TRBJ1-1, the V gene TRBV20-1; tentatively, D is TRBD1 (5 bases). This CDR3 comprises 13 residues. Germline V gives CDR1 DFQATT, CDR2 SNEGSKA (reference sequence). The CDR3 bases are TGCAGCGGGAGGGGACTTCGGGGTACTGAAGCTTTCTTT. Its translation is CSGRGLRGTEAFF.

This clonotype occurred a few times. V is TRBV6-1 and J is TRBJ2-1; 11 nucleotides match TRBD2. V lost 5 bases and J lost 14; bases outside the gene matches: 5. This CDR3 contains 12 residues. CDR1 and CDR2 (germline): MNHNS, SASEGT. The CDR3 spells CASSSQGLAEFF. DNA for the CDR3: TGTGCCAGCAGTTCACAGGGACTAGCGGAGTTCTTC.

The chain couples TRBV6-2 or TRBV6-3 to TRBJ1-4; D remains unclear. The CDR3 is 11 amino acids. The germline V and J ends were trimmed by 2 bases and 10 bases, with 5 bases remaining between them. Germline V gives CDR1 MNHEY, CDR2 SVGEGT. CDR3 residues: CASSYPGKLFF. As DNA, the CDR3 is TGTGCCAGCAGTTACCCCGGAAAACTGTTTTTT.

The chain employs TRBV29-1 and TRBJ1-6, with 9 bases lining up with TRBD1. Germline V gives CDR1 SQVTM, CDR2 ANQGSEA. With 6 bases clipped from V and 7 bases from J, the junction kept 4 bases outside the gene matches. The CDR3 runs to 13 residues. The CDR3 DNA reads as TGCAGCGTCCGGACAGGGGACAATTCACCCCTCCACTTT. It translates to CSVRTGDNSPLHF.

The rearrangement links TRBV10-1 to TRBJ2-5; 10 bases match TRBD1. Germline CDR1 is WNHNN and CDR2 is SYGVQD (reference sequence). CDR3 length equals 16 residues. V lost 6 bases, J lost 0 bases, and 7 bases stayed unmatched. CDR3 loop: CASSPGTGEYQETQYF. For the CDR3, the DNA is TGCGCCAGCAGCCCCGGGACAGGGGAGTACCAAGAGACCCAGTACTTC.

The chain has TRBV7-9 and TRBJ2-5; TRBD1 might be the D (5 bases). The CDR3 totals 15 residues. Germline assignment: CDR1 SEHNR and CDR2 FQNEAQ (reference sequence). V lost 1 base and J 3 bases, leaving 12 bases between the germline ends. CDR3 in DNA: TGTGCCAGCAGCTTAGTGCCAGGGCAGGAAGAGACCCAGTACTTC. Translating gives CASSLVPGQEETQYF.

This chain joins TRBV12-3 or TRBV12-4 and TRBJ1-5; tentative D call: TRBD1 (5 bases). CDR3 length: 17 amino acids. V dropped 6 bases and J dropped 5 bases, with 23 bases sitting between them. CDR3 loop: CASSLRQRTFEDQPQHF. In DNA form, the CDR3 reads TGTGCCAGCAGCCTTCGACAGCGAACGTTTGAGGATCAGCCCCAGCATTTT.

This clonotype was recorded a few times. The chain has TRBV4-1 and TRBJ1-1; D not certain. Germline assignment: CDR1 MGHRA and CDR2 YSYEKL. The CDR3 covers 14 residues. Deletions cut 2 bases from V and 1 base from J, with 8 bases between. The CDR3 here is CASSQPYKNTEAFF. CDR3 nucleotides: TGCGCCAGCAGCCAACCGTATAAGAACACTGAAGCTTTCTTT.

The chain couples TRBV20-1 to TRBJ1-2, with a weak D call TRBD1 (6 bases). Germline assignment: CDR1 DFQATT and CDR2 SNEGSKA (reference sequence). The CDR3 is 11 residues long. V shed 7 bases and J shed 2 bases, with 8 bases lying between them. Written as DNA, the CDR3 is TGCAGTGTCACAGGGAACTATGGCTACACCTTC. Its translation is CSVTGNYGYTF.

The chain carries TRBV20-1 and TRBJ2-4; D is unresolved. The CDR3 runs 18 residues. Trimming left V 0 bases short and J 0 bases short, with 18 bases between. Germline lookup yields CDR1 DFQATT and CDR2 SNEGSKA (reference sequence). The CDR3 DNA reads TGCAGTGCTAGAGATAACGTGCCCCAGATCCTAGCCAAAAACATTCAGTACTTC. It specifies CSARDNVPQILAKNIQYF.

Details on this clonotype: Possible read error: a much larger clone is one base away. J is TRBJ2-3 and V is TRBV4-1; 9 nucleotides align to TRBD2. The germline CDR1 and CDR2 sequences are MGHRA and YSYEKL. After removal of 3 bases from V and 5 bases from J, the junction contained 12 bases not matched to a gene. This CDR3 has 17 residues. The CDR3 nucleotides are TGCGCCAGCAGCCACACCGGGGCTAGCGGGGCCGGAGATACGCAGTATTTT. This sequence encodes CASSHTGASGAGDTQYF.

The chain recombines TRBV20-1 with TRBJ1-5, with 7 bases lining up with TRBD1. Germline lookup yields CDR1 DFQATT and CDR2 SNEGSKA (reference sequence). This CDR3 comprises 14 residues. V trimming: 6 bases; J trimming: 2 bases; junction bases outside the gene matches: 7. This chain's CDR3 is CSAVVQGGNQPQHF. The CDR3 nucleotides read TGCAGTGCCGTGGTCCAGGGGGGCAATCAGCCCCAGCATTTT.

The CDR3 is CASSLARPPGERYF. CDR3 nucleotides: TGTGCCAGCAGCTTGGCGCGCCCTCCGGGAGAGCGGTACTTC. The V and J genes are TRBV5-6 and TRBJ2-5; TRBD2 might be the D (6 bases). The CDR3 has 14 amino acids. Between the trimmed V and J ends, which lost 0 bases and 13 bases, there was a span of 19 bases. CDR1 and CDR2 (germline): SGHDT, YYEEEE.

The CDR3 spells CASSPGKTYEQYF. For the CDR3, the DNA is TGTGCCAGCAGCCCTGGTAAGACATACGAGCAGTACTTC. The chain recombines TRBV6-5 with TRBJ2-7; D is uncertain. The germline V gene has CDR1 MNHEY and CDR2 SVGAGI. This CDR3 spans 13 amino acids. V was clipped by 6 bases and J by 4 bases, with 13 bases between them.

This clonotype was seen a handful of times. J is TRBJ2-5 and V is TRBV7-3, with D possibly TRBD2 on 5 matching bases. Germline lookup yields CDR1 SGHTA and CDR2 FQGTGA. The V end was cut by 1 base, the J end by 4 bases, with 10 bases between. This CDR3 has 14 amino acids. CDR3 in amino acids: CASSLSGLAETQYF. In nucleotides, the CDR3 is TGTGCCAGCAGCTTAAGTGGACTCGCAGAGACCCAGTACTTC.

This rearrangement joins TRBV2 to TRBJ2-7, with D possibly being TRBD1 or TRBD2 (7 bases each). The CDR3 runs 14 residues. The ends were cut back, 10 bases at V and 2 bases at J, with 18 bases in the middle. Germline loops: CDR1 SNHLY, CDR2 FYNNEI. CDR3 amino acids: CATTGQGGAYEQYF. The CDR3 nucleotides are TGTGCCACTACAGGGCAGGGGGGGGCCTACGAGCAGTACTTC.

Comments on this clonotype: One end of the junction fails to match germline, which may point to a read error. The V gene is TRBV6-6, the J gene TRBJ1-6; D gene unclear. The CDR3 is 14 residues long. Germline CDR1 is MNHNY and CDR2 is SVGAGI (reference sequence). The CDR3 loop is CASSRVSGNSPLHF. The CDR3 bases are TGTGCCAGCAGCCGGGTATCGGGGAATTCGCCCCTCCACTTT.

CDR3 nucleotide sequence: TGTGCCATCAGTGAGTCGGTCCCCAGGGCAAGCACTGAAGCTTTCTTT. Encoded protein: CAISESVPRASTEAFF. V gene TRBV10-3 combines with J gene TRBJ1-1, with D possibly being TRBD1 (5 bases). Looked up from germline, CDR1 is ENHRY and CDR2 is SYGVKD. This CDR3 comprises 16 residues. V lost 0 bases to trimming and J lost 4 bases, with 15 bases between them.

This clonotype was observed a handful of times. The J gene is TRBJ1-5, the V gene TRBV20-1, with 7 positions matching TRBD1. The CDR3 loop spans 14 amino acids. Trimming cost V 3 bases and J 0 bases; bases outside gene matches: 2. Germline V gives CDR1 DFQATT, CDR2 SNEGSKA (reference sequence). In DNA, the CDR3 is TGCAGTGCTAGTGACAGGGTTAGCAATCAGCCCCAGCATTTT. Its translation is CSASDRVSNQPQHF.